These 27 T cell receptor beta chains came from one sample sequenced in a study of T cells in severe cutaneous drug reactions. The patients sequenced had a carbamazepine-induced Stevens-Johnson syndrome or toxic epidermal necrolysis reaction. Bulk and single-cell libraries used iRepertoire multiplex PCR with TCR subtype-specific primers. Following a re-call of the multiplex PCR reads, TCRdb has one entry per CDR3 protein and lacks DNA. Here the sample table reports tens of thousands of distinct CDR3 sequences. The sequencing sample was made of PBMCs. The receptors come from a human donor with toxic epidermal necrolysis, a severe cutaneous drug reaction.

J is TRBJ2-1 and V is TRBV29-1; TCRdb picks TRBD1, but there is no DNA to check that call. Looked up from germline, CDR1 is SQVTM and CDR2 is ANQGSEA. The CDR3 sequence is 18 residues long. CDR3 in amino acids: CSVDGRTTGLGNYNEQFF.

The genes are TRBV29-1 and TRBJ2-1; the TRBD2 assignment by TCRdb is unverifiable without DNA. The CDR3 consists of 13 residues. Germline CDR1 SQVTM, CDR2 ANQGSEA. CDR3 residues: CSVTGTSWSEQFF.

The chain couples TRBV29-1 to TRBJ2-3; the TCRdb D gene call, TRBD1, has no DNA to confirm it. The CDR3 extends over 15 amino acids. Germline CDR1 SQVTM, CDR2 ANQGSEA. This CDR3 is CSVAGQERGTDTQYF.

This chain uses TRBV27 with TRBJ2-5; TCRdb's D gene call, TRBD2, goes unchecked for lack of DNA. Germline V gives CDR1 MNHEY, CDR2 SMNVEV (reference sequence). The CDR3 covers 17 residues. The CDR3 sequence is CASSLLAGALLQETQYF.

The rearrangement links TRBV20-1 to TRBJ2-1; TCRdb calls TRBD2, which cannot be checked without DNA. Germline CDR1 is DFQATT and CDR2 is SNEGSKA (reference sequence). The CDR3 covers 13 residues. CDR3 loop: CSASWVAGEEQFF.

The rearrangement joins TRBV5-1 to TRBJ2-5; TCRdb outputs TRBD2, but without DNA this stays unchecked. The CDR3 has 14 amino acids. The germline CDR1 and CDR2 sequences are SGHRS and YFSETQ. The CDR3 is CASSGWDFQETQYF.

The rearrangement uses TRBV4-3 and TRBJ2-7; TCRdb's D call, TRBD1, is unchecked because there is no DNA. The CDR3 spans 15 residues. Germline assignment: CDR1 LGHNA and CDR2 YSLEER. CDR3 amino acids: CASSQDTGGFYEQYF.

The chain combines TRBV11-2 with TRBJ1-4; the TRBD1 assignment by TCRdb is unverifiable without DNA. Germline V gene data show CDR1 as SGHAT and CDR2 as FQNNGV. This CDR3 spans 12 amino acids. CDR3 amino acids: CASRGANEKLFF.

J is TRBJ2-1 and V is TRBV12-3 or TRBV12-4; TCRdb names TRBD1, which stays unverified in the absence of DNA. CDR3 length: 13 amino acids. CDR3 sequence reads: CASSPGREGYEFF.

The chain couples TRBV29-1 to TRBJ2-1; the D call from TCRdb, TRBD1, cannot be confirmed without DNA. This CDR3 is 16 amino acids long. Germline loops: CDR1 SQVTM, CDR2 ANQGSEA. CDR3 residues: CSGGQGARVWGNEQFF.

V usage is TRBV27 and J usage is TRBJ2-7; TCRdb designates TRBD2, a call that cannot be tested without DNA. This CDR3 is 19 amino acids long. Looked up from germline, CDR1 is MNHEY and CDR2 is SMNVEV (reference sequence). This CDR3 reads CASSPRLAGPSSHSYEQYF.

V and J are TRBV20-1 and TRBJ2-4; no DNA is available, so the TRBD2 call from TCRdb remains unchecked. This CDR3 contains 15 residues. Germline V CDR1 and CDR2: DFQATT, SNEGSKA (reference sequence). This chain's CDR3 is CSASGRAGAKNIQYF.

This sequence joins TRBV7-9 and TRBJ2-1; TCRdb's assignment of TRBD2 cannot be checked, as there is no DNA. This CDR3 is 18 amino acids long. Per the germline V gene, CDR1 is SEHNR and CDR2 is FQNEAQ (reference sequence). The CDR3 spells CASSPKTSGRPSGDEQFF.

The chain joins TRBV29-1 to TRBJ2-2. The CDR3 spans 14 residues. Germline V gene lookup returns CDR1 SQVTM and CDR2 ANQGSEA. The CDR3 loop reads CSVVPKPNTGELFF.

This chain joins TRBV7-2 and TRBJ2-1; the D call from TCRdb, TRBD1, cannot be confirmed without DNA. CDR1 is SGHTA and CDR2 is FQGNSA in the germline V gene. This CDR3 region has 17 residues. The CDR3 reads CASSLRTWASGTHEQFF.

This clonotype is medium-sized by frequency. The chain carries TRBV29-1 and TRBJ2-1. CDR1 and CDR2 (germline): SQVTM, ANQGSEA. This CDR3 has 13 residues. The CDR3 spells CSVPLSSYNEQFF.

The gene calls are TRBV9 and TRBJ2-1; TCRdb designates TRBD2, a call that cannot be tested without DNA. The CDR3 length is 16 residues. Germline V CDR1 and CDR2: SGDLS, YYNGEE. The CDR3 loop reads CASSGGTSGILNEQFF.

The CDR3 sequence: CASITGGKDNEQFF. The chain links TRBV7-9 to TRBJ2-1; lacking DNA, the TRBD1 call made by TCRdb goes unchecked. Germline CDR1 reads SEHNR; CDR2 reads FQNEAQ (reference sequence). The length of the CDR3 is 14 residues.

The chain carries TRBV18 and TRBJ2-4; lacking DNA, the TRBD1 call made by TCRdb goes unchecked. CDR1 and CDR2 (germline): KGHSH, LQKENI. This CDR3 region has 15 residues. The CDR3 spells CASSPLPQGGNIQYF. Full variable domain (missing parts from reference TRBV18 and TRBJ2-4): NAGVMQNPRHLVRRRGQEARLRCSPMKGHSHVYWYRQLPEEGLKFMVYLQKENIIDESGMPKERFSAEFPKEGPSILRIQQVVRGDSAAYFCASSPLPQGGNIQYFGAGTRLSVL.

The chain recombines TRBV20-1 with TRBJ2-1; as DNA is missing, the TRBD2 call by TCRdb cannot be tested. This CDR3 contains 13 residues. Germline values: CDR1 DFQATT, CDR2 SNEGSKA (reference sequence). CDR3 residues: CSAREGTEREQFF.

The chain links TRBV25-1 to TRBJ2-1. CDR1 MGHDK and CDR2 SYGVNS come from the germline V gene. The CDR3 runs 13 residues. The chain's CDR3 is CASSEQAFNEQFF.

The CDR3 region is CATGLGYNEQFF. The chain combines TRBV19 with TRBJ2-1; the TRBD2 assignment by TCRdb is unverifiable without DNA. The CDR3 consists of 12 residues. Germline CDR1 reads LNHDA; CDR2 reads SQIVND (reference sequence).

The V gene is TRBV28, the J gene TRBJ1-3. CDR3 size: 14 residues. Germline-derived CDR1 and CDR2 are MDHEN and SYDVKM. This CDR3 reads CASSLWNSGNTIYF.

This clonotype is called medium-sized based on its frequency. This rearrangement joins TRBV7-3 to TRBJ2-7. The germline V gene encodes CDR1 SGHTA and CDR2 FQGTGA. The CDR3 has 13 residues. CDR3 region: CASSVAEGYEQYF.

This chain joins TRBV19 and TRBJ1-2; TCRdb's D call of TRBD1 is untestable without DNA. The germline gives CDR1 LNHDA, CDR2 SQIVND (reference sequence). The CDR3 extends over 12 amino acids. CDR3 region: CASSLRTEGYTF.

The chain links TRBV27 to TRBJ2-1; the D call of TRBD2 rests on TCRdb alone, since no DNA is present to check it. The V gene's germline CDR1 is MNHEY and CDR2 SMNVEV (reference sequence). CDR3 size: 14 residues. CDR3 amino acids: CASSLAGGYNEQFF.

The chain links TRBV12-3 or TRBV12-4 to TRBJ1-2; TCRdb gives TRBD1 as the D gene, but with no DNA this cannot be confirmed. The CDR3 is 14 amino acids. This chain's CDR3 is CASSLGDGYYGYTF.